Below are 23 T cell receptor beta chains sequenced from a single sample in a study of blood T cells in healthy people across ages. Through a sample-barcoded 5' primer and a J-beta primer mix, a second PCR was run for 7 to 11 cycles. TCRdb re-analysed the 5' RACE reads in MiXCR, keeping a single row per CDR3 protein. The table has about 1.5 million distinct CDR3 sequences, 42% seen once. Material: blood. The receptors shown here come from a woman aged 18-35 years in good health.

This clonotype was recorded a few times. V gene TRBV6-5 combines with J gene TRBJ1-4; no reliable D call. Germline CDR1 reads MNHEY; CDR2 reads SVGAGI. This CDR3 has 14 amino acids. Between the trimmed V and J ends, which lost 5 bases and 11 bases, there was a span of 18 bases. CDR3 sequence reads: CASSDGREVRKLFF. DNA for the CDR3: TGTGCCAGCAGTGACGGCCGGGAGGTTCGCAAACTGTTTTTT.

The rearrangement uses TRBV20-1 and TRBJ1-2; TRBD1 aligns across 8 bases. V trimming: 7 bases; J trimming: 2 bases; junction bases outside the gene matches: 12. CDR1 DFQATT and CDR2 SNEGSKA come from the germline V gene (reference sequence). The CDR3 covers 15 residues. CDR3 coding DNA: TGCAGTGTTCCACGCCGGACAGGGCGGAACTATGGCTACACCTTC. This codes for CSVPRRTGRNYGYTF.

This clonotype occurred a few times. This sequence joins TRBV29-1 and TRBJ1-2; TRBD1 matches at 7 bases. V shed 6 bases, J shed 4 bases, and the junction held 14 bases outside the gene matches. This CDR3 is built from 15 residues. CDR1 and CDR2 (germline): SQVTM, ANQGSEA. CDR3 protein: CSVSTPGQRSYGYTF. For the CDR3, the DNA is TGCAGCGTCTCTACTCCGGGACAGAGAAGCTATGGCTACACCTTC.

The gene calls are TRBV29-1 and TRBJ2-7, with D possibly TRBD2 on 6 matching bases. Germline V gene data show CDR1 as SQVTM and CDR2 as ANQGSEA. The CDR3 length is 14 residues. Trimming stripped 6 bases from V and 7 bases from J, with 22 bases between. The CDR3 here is CSVGSGTVYSEQYF. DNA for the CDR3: TGCAGCGTGGGGTCGGGGACTGTCTACAGTGAGCAGTACTTC.

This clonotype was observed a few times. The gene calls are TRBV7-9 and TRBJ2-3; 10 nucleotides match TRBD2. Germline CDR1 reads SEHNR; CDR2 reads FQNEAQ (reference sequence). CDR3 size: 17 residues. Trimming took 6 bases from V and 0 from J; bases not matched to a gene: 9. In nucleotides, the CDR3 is TGTGCCAGCAGACGAGCGGGGGGGCAAAATAGCACAGATACGCAGTATTTT. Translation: CASRRAGGQNSTDTQYF.

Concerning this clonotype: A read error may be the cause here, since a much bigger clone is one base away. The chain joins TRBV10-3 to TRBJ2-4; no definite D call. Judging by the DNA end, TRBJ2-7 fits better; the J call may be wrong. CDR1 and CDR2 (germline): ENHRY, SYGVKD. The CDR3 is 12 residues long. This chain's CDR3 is CAVSESDYEQYF. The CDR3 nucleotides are TGTGCCGTCAGTGAGTCGGACTACGAGCAGTACTTC.

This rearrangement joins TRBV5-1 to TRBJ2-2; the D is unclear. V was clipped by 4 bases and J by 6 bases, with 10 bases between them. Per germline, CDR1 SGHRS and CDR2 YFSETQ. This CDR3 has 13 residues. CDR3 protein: CASSPDGAGELFF. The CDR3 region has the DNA TGCGCCAGCAGCCCCGACGGCGCCGGGGAGCTGTTTTTT.

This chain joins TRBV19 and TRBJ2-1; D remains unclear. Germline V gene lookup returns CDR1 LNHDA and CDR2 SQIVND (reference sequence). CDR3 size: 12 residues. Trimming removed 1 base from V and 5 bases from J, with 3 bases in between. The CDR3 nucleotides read TGTGCCAGTAGTATAGTCCACAATGAGCAGTTCTTC. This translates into CASSIVHNEQFF. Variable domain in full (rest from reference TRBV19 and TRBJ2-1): DGGITQSPKYLFRKEGQNVTLSCEQNLNHDAMYWYRQDPGQGLRLIYYSQIVNDFQKGDIAEGYSVSREKKESFPLTVTSAQKNPTAFYLCASSIVHNEQFFGPGTRLTVL.

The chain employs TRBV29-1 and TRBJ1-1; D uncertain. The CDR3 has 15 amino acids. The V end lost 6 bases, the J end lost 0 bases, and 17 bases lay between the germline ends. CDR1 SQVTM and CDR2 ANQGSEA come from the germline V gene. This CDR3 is CSVGNSVNMNTEAFF. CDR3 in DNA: TGCAGCGTGGGCAACAGTGTTAACATGAACACTGAAGCTTTCTTT.

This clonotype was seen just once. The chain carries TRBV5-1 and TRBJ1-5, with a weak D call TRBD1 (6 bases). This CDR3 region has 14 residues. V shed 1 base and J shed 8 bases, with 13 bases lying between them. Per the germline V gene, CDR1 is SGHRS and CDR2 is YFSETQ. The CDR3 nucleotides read TGCGCCAGCAGCTTGTTAGGGGGGCCCGAGCCCCAGCATTTT. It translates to CASSLLGGPEPQHF. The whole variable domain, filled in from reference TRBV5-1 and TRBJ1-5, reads KAGVTQTPRYLIKTRGQQVTLSCSPISGHRSVSWYQQTPGQGLQFLFEYFSETQRNKGNFPGRFSGRQFSNSRSEMNVSTLELGDSALYLCASSLLGGPEPQHFGDGTRLSIL.

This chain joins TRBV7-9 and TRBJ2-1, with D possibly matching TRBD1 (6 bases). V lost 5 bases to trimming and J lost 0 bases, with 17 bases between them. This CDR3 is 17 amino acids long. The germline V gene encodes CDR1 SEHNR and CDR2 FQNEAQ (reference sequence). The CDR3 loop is CASSPPIQGYSYNEQFF. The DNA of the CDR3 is TGTGCCAGCAGCCCACCTATACAGGGATACTCCTACAATGAGCAGTTCTTC.

CDR3: CASRITGSEAFF. CDR3 bases: TGTGCCAGCAGGATTACAGGGTCTGAAGCTTTCTTT. The chain recombines TRBV7-2 with TRBJ1-1; TRBD1 might be the D (6 bases). This CDR3 has 12 amino acids. Trimming shortened V by 6 bases and J by 6 bases, and 11 bases separated the two germline ends. Germline V gene data show CDR1 as SGHTA and CDR2 as FQGNSA. Full variable domain (missing parts from reference TRBV7-2 and TRBJ1-1): GAGVSQSPSNKVTEKGKDVELRCDPISGHTALYWYRQSLGQGLEFLIYFQGNSAPDKSGLPSDRFSAERTGGSVSTLTIQRTQQEDSAVYLCASRITGSEAFFGQGTRLTVV.

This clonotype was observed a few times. This CDR3 is CSARVWASGSLSGANVLTF. The CDR3 bases are TGCAGTGCTAGAGTGTGGGCTAGCGGGAGTCTTTCGGGGGCCAACGTCCTGACTTTC. The rearrangement uses TRBV20-1 and TRBJ2-6, with TRBD2 matching over 10 bases. V was pared by 1 base and J by 4 bases, with 13 bases of the junction left unmatched. The CDR3 spans 19 residues. CDR1 and CDR2 from the germline V gene are DFQATT and SNEGSKA (reference sequence).

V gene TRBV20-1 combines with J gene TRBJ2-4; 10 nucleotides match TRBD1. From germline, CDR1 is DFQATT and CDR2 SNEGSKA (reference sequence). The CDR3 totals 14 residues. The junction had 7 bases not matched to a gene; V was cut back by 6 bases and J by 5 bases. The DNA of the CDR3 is TGCAGTGCGACCGGGACAGGGGACCAAAACATTCAGTACTTC. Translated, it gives CSATGTGDQNIQYF.

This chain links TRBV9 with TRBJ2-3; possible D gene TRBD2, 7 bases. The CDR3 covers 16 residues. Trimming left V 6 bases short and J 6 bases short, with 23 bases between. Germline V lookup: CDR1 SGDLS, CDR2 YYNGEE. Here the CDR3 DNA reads TGTGCCAGCACCAGGGGCGGGAGAGCGTTCGGGGATACGCAGTATTTT. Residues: CASTRGGRAFGDTQYF.

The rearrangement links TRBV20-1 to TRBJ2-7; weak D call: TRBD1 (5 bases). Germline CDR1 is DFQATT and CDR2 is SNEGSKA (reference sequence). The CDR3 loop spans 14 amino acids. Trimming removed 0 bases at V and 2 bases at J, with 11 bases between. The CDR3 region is CSARDSGFAYEQYF. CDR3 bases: TGCAGTGCTAGAGATTCAGGGTTTGCCTACGAGCAGTACTTC.

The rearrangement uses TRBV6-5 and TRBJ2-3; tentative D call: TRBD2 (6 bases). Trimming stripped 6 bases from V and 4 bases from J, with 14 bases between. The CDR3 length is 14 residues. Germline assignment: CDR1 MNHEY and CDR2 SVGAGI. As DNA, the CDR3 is TGTGCCAGCAGCCGACGGACGGGGGCAGATACGCAGTATTTT. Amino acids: CASSRRTGADTQYF.

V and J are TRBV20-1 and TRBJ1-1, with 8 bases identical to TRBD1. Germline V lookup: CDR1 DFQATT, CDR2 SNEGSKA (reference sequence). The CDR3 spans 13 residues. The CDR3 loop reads CSGSGQGRTEAFF. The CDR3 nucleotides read TGCAGCGGATCTGGACAGGGTAGGACTGAAGCTTTCTTT.

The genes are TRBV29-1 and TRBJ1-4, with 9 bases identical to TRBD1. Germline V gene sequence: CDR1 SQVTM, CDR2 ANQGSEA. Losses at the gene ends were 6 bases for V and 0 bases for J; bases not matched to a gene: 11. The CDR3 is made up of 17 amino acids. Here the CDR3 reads CSVRPGQGDATNEKLFF. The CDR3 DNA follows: TGCAGCGTCCGACCGGGACAGGGTGATGCAACTAATGAAAAACTGTTTTTT.

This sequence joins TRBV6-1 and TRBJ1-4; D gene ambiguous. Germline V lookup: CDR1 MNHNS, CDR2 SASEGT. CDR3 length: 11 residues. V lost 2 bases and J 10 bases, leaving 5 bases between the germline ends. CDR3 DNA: TGTGCCAGCAGTGAATATCGAAAACTGTTTTTT. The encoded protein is CASSEYRKLFF.

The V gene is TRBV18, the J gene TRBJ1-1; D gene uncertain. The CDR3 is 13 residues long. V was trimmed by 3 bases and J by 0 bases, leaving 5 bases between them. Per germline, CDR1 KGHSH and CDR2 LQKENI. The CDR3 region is CASSPEVNTEAFF. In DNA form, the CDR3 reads TGTGCCAGCTCACCGGAAGTGAACACTGAAGCTTTCTTT. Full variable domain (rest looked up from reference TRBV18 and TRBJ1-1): NAGVMQNPRHLVRRRGQEARLRCSPMKGHSHVYWYRQLPEEGLKFMVYLQKENIIDESGMPKERFSAEFPKEGPSILRIQQVVRGDSAAYFCASSPEVNTEAFFGQGTRLTVV.

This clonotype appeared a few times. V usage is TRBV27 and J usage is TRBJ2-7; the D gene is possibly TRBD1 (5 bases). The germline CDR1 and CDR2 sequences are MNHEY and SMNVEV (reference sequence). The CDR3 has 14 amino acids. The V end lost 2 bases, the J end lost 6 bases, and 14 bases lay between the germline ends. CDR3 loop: CASSLTGHIGEQYF. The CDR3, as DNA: TGTGCCAGCAGTTTAACAGGCCATATAGGCGAGCAGTACTTC.

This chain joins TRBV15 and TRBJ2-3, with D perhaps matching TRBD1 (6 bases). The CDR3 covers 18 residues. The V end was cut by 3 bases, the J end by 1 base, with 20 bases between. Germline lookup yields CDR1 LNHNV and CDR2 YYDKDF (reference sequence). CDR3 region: CATSSATGADRRTDTQYF. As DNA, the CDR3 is TGTGCCACCAGCAGCGCCACTGGGGCGGACAGACGCACAGATACGCAGTATTTT.